Presented here are 28 T cell receptor beta chains from one specimen sequenced in a study of blood T cell repertoires in COVID-19. Sequenced by immunoSEQ multiplex PCR; TCRdb stores in-frame clones only, minus some. The data hold tens of thousands of clones, with more than 75% observed a single time. Material for sequencing was peripheral blood. These receptor sequences come from a human donor in a cohort sampled during active COVID-19.

This chain uses TRBV13 with TRBJ2-5; 12 bases align to TRBD2. The length of the CDR3 is 20 residues. CDR1 and CDR2 from the germline V gene are PRHDT and FYEKMQ (reference sequence). J gave up 5 bases and V 3 bases, and 19 bases lay outside the gene matches. CDR3 amino acids: CASSFLAGGEGIGGRETQYF. The CDR3 DNA reads TGTGCCAGCAGCTTCCTAGCGGGAGGGGAGGGAATCGGAGGTCGGGAGACCCAGTACTTC. Full variable domain (outside the CDR3, taken from reference TRBV13 and TRBJ2-5): AAGVIQSPRHLIKEKRETATLKCYPIPRHDTVYWYQQGPGQDPQFLISFYEKMQSDKGSIPDRFSAQQFSDYHSELNMSSLELGDSALYFCASSFLAGGEGIGGRETQYFGPGTRLLVL.

The genes are TRBV7-6 and TRBJ2-2; D gene uncertain. The CDR3 loop spans 14 amino acids. V was shortened by 2 bases and J by 7 bases, with 11 bases between the two germline ends. The germline V gene encodes CDR1 SGHVS and CDR2 FNYEAQ. The CDR3 DNA follows: TGTGCCAGCAGCTTAAATGAGTACGGCGGGGAGCTGTTTTTT. Its protein is CASSLNEYGGELFF.

The V gene is TRBV7-3, the J gene TRBJ2-3, with 10 bases lining up with TRBD2. CDR3 size: 16 residues. Germline values: CDR1 SGHTA, CDR2 FQGTGA. Trimming took 5 bases from V and 0 from J; bases not matched to a gene: 5. The CDR3, as DNA: TGTGCCAGCAGCATGAGACTAGCGGGTAGCACAGATACGCAGTATTTT. It yields the protein CASSMRLAGSTDTQYF.

This clone showed up just once. The gene calls are TRBV27 and TRBJ2-3; 10 bases agree with TRBD2. CDR3 length: 16 residues. Germline V gene lookup returns CDR1 MNHEY and CDR2 SMNVEV (reference sequence). J gave up 5 bases and V 6 bases, and 11 bases lay outside the gene matches. The CDR3 here is CASSPLAGGLGDTQYF. The CDR3 nucleotides are TGTGCCAGCAGCCCATTAGCGGGAGGACTGGGAGATACGCAGTATTTT.

The chain employs TRBV7-2 and TRBJ2-2; 7 bases line up with TRBD1. After removal of 4 bases from V and 4 bases from J, the junction contained 6 bases not matched to a gene. The CDR3 spans 15 residues. The germline gives CDR1 SGHTA, CDR2 FQGNSA. CDR3 sequence reads: CASSSQGFGTGELFF. The CDR3 DNA is TGTGCCAGCAGCTCACAGGGGTTTGGCACCGGGGAGCTGTTTTTT.

The chain links TRBV13 to TRBJ1-2; 8 nucleotides agree with TRBD1. This CDR3 is 15 amino acids long. CDR1 is PRHDT, CDR2 FYEKMQ, per germline (reference sequence). V shed 2 bases, J shed 8 bases, and the junction held 10 bases outside the gene matches. CDR3 nucleotides: TGTGCCAGCAGCTTACCCGGACAGGGAGTATTGGGCTACACCTTC. Translated: CASSLPGQGVLGYTF.

The genes are TRBV3-1 (or the pseudogene TRBV3-2) and TRBJ2-2, with 8 bases fitting TRBD1. The CDR3 contains 15 residues. V lost 6 bases, J lost 5 bases, and 8 bases stayed unmatched. The germline V gene has CDR1 LGHDT and CDR2 YNNKEL (reference sequence). The CDR3 DNA reads as TGTGCCAGCAGTTCCTCAGGGGGCCGAACCGGGGAGCTGTTTTTT. Its translation: CASSSSGGRTGELFF.

CDR3 region: CASSHLEAGPKGYEQYF. CDR3 nucleotides: TGTGCCAGCAGCCATTTGGAGGCGGGACCGAAAGGCTACGAGCAGTACTTC. The chain couples TRBV3-1 (or the pseudogene TRBV3-2) to TRBJ2-7, with D perhaps TRBD2 (6 bases). Trimming took off 3 bases at V and 3 bases at J, with 21 bases between the two ends. The CDR3 totals 17 residues. Germline CDR1 reads LGHDT; CDR2 reads YNNKEL (reference sequence).

Only one count was recorded for this clone. V is TRBV5-3 and J is TRBJ2-7, with 9 bases identical to TRBD1. TRBV5-3 has ORF status, its function being uncertain. The CDR3 is 17 residues long. Unmatched junction bases numbered 15, after V lost 4 bases and J lost 4 bases. DNA for the CDR3: TGTGCCAGAAGCCCAACCCCGGGACAGGGAAATTGGTACGAGCAGTACTTC. Translating it yields CARSPTPGQGNWYEQYF.

This clone has a single count. The chain combines TRBV6-5 with TRBJ2-7; 8 nucleotides agree with TRBD1. The CDR3 covers 15 residues. V trimming: 6 bases; J trimming: 0 bases; junction bases outside the gene matches: 7. The germline V gene encodes CDR1 MNHEY and CDR2 SVGAGI. The CDR3 spells CASRPEQGVSYEQYF. CDR3 sequence (DNA): TGTGCCAGCAGGCCAGAACAGGGGGTCTCCTACGAGCAGTACTTC.

The rearrangement uses TRBV4-2 and TRBJ1-1; 7 positions agree with TRBD1. Germline V lookup: CDR1 LGHNA, CDR2 YNFKEQ. The junction had 2 bases not matched to a gene; V was cut back by 1 base and J by 0 bases. This CDR3 spans 15 amino acids. The CDR3: CASSQATGLNTEAFF. The CDR3 bases are TGTGCCAGCAGCCAAGCGACAGGGTTGAACACTGAAGCTTTCTTT.

V usage is TRBV3-1 (or the pseudogene TRBV3-2) and J usage is TRBJ2-6; D ambiguous. Trimming cost V 0 bases and J 0 bases, with 6 bases left between them. The CDR3 runs to 16 residues. Germline values: CDR1 LGHDT, CDR2 YNNKEL (reference sequence). In nucleotides, the CDR3 is TGTGCCAGCAGCCAAGACGGGTTCTCTGGGGCCAACGTCCTGACTTTC. Residues: CASSQDGFSGANVLTF.

The rearrangement links TRBV19 to TRBJ2-1; 8 bases map to TRBD2. The germline V gene encodes CDR1 LNHDA and CDR2 SQIVND (reference sequence). V gave up 7 bases and J gave up 6 bases; unmatched junction bases: 20. This CDR3 contains 18 residues. CDR3 residues: CASISRLAPNRDPNEQFF. CDR3 bases: TGTGCCAGTATTAGTAGACTAGCGCCCAATAGGGACCCCAATGAGCAGTTCTTC.

The gene calls are TRBV28 and TRBJ1-1; D unclear. This CDR3 has 13 amino acids. The germline V and J ends were trimmed by 2 bases and 4 bases, with 8 bases remaining between them. The V gene's germline CDR1 is MDHEN and CDR2 SYDVKM. The CDR3 DNA follows: TGTGCCAGCAGTTTACGAGGGATCACTGAAGCTTTCTTT. As protein: CASSLRGITEAFF.

The V and J genes are TRBV7-3 and TRBJ2-7, with a weak D call TRBD1 (6 bases). Germline V CDR1 and CDR2: SGHTA, FQGTGA. The CDR3 sequence is 14 residues long. Trimming cost V 5 bases and J 1 base, with 12 bases left between them. For the CDR3, the DNA is TGTGCCAGCAGCCCACAGGGCGCATCCTACGAGCAGTACTTC. Protein product: CASSPQGASYEQYF. The complete variable domain, with remaining parts taken from reference TRBV7-3 and TRBJ2-7, reads GAGVSQTPSNKVTEKGKYVELRCDPISGHTALYWYRQSLGQGPEFLIYFQGTGAADDSGLPNDRFFAVRPEGSVSTLKIQRTERGDSAVYLCASSPQGASYEQYFGPGTRLTVT.

The rearrangement uses TRBV3-1 (or the pseudogene TRBV3-2) and TRBJ2-7, with 10 bases identical to TRBD1. Germline V gene sequence: CDR1 LGHDT, CDR2 YNNKEL (reference sequence). The J segment lost 2 bases and the V segment lost 1 base, leaving 5 bases of the junction unmatched. The length of the CDR3 is 16 residues. CDR3 in amino acids: CASSQVTGQGAYEQYF. CDR3 nucleotides: TGTGCCAGCAGCCAAGTGACTGGACAGGGGGCCTACGAGCAGTACTTC.

The chain couples TRBV5-1 to TRBJ2-1, with 7 bases that match TRBD1. V dropped 3 bases and J dropped 10; count of bases not matched to a gene: 10. CDR1 SGHRS and CDR2 YFSETQ come from the germline V gene. The CDR3 loop spans 14 amino acids. CDR3 region: CASSSAGGQTEQFF. The CDR3 DNA is TGCGCCAGCAGCTCGGCAGGGGGACAGACCGAGCAGTTCTTC. The full variable domain, its missing parts supplied by reference TRBV5-1 and TRBJ2-1, is KAGVTQTPRYLIKTRGQQVTLSCSPISGHRSVSWYQQTPGQGLQFLFEYFSETQRNKGNFPGRFSGRQFSNSRSEMNVSTLELGDSALYLCASSSAGGQTEQFFGPGTRLTVL.

The chain uses TRBV27 and TRBJ1-1; maybe TRBD1 (5 bases). The V end was cut by 3 bases, the J end by 3 bases, with 23 bases between. Germline V gives CDR1 MNHEY, CDR2 SMNVEV (reference sequence). The CDR3 sequence is 18 residues long. CDR3 amino acids: CASSFGLRNIRGDTEAFF. CDR3 sequence (DNA): TGTGCCAGCAGTTTCGGCCTCAGAAACATAAGGGGCGACACTGAAGCTTTCTTT.

The rearrangement links TRBV28 to TRBJ1-2; 9 positions match TRBD1. The CDR3 consists of 18 residues. The germline V gene has CDR1 MDHEN and CDR2 SYDVKM. Germline trimming cut 5 bases from V and 4 bases from J; bases unmatched to any gene: 17. CDR3 in DNA: TGTGCCAGCAGTGGCTCGGGACAGGGCTCCTTTTTGCGCTATGGCTACACCTTC. Residues: CASSGSGQGSFLRYGYTF.

J is TRBJ1-1 and V is TRBV4-2; D gene uncertain. In germline, CDR1 is LGHNA, CDR2 YNFKEQ. The CDR3 totals 15 residues. V gave up 0 bases and J gave up 3 bases, with 11 bases separating them. The CDR3 spells CASSQDSEGYTEAFF. CDR3 coding DNA: TGTGCCAGCAGCCAAGATAGCGAGGGATACACTGAAGCTTTCTTT.

This chain uses TRBV30 with TRBJ2-7; possible D gene TRBD1, 5 bases. Germline V gene lookup returns CDR1 GTSNPN and CDR2 SVGIG (reference sequence). This CDR3 spans 13 amino acids. V was cut by 6 bases and J by 2 bases, with 14 bases left in between. The CDR3 protein is CACTGQGTYEQYF. CDR3 nucleotide sequence: TGTGCCTGTACTGGGCAGGGCACCTACGAGCAGTACTTC.

The genes are TRBV27 and TRBJ2-1, with TRBD1 matching 12 bases. The CDR3 has 15 amino acids. Germline V gene sequence: CDR1 MNHEY, CDR2 SMNVEV (reference sequence). Trimming removed 5 bases from V and 6 bases from J; junction bases left unmatched: 5. CDR3 sequence (DNA): TGTGCCAGCAGTGCCGGGACAGGGGGCTTCAATGAGCAGTTCTTC. Encoded protein: CASSAGTGGFNEQFF.

V is TRBV27 and J is TRBJ2-1, with 13 bases lining up with TRBD2. Trimming took 10 bases from V and 6 from J; bases not matched to a gene: 9. The CDR3 loop spans 15 amino acids. Germline CDR1 MNHEY, CDR2 SMNVEV (reference sequence). In nucleotides, the CDR3 is TGTGCCACGGCCGGACTAGCGGGAGCCGGCAATGAGCAGTTCTTC. This codes for CATAGLAGAGNEQFF.

This clone was found once. The chain combines TRBV11-2 with TRBJ1-1; TRBD1 agrees at 7 bases. The J segment lost 4 bases and the V segment lost 5 bases, leaving 7 bases of the junction unmatched. CDR1 is SGHAT, CDR2 FQNNGV, per germline. This CDR3 spans 14 amino acids. The CDR3 DNA is TGTGCCAGCAGCACCCGGACAGGTACCACTGAAGCTTTCTTT. This codes for CASSTRTGTTEAFF.

The sample holds one count of this clone. The chain combines TRBV6-5 with TRBJ2-3, with 10 nucleotides matching TRBD2. Germline assignment: CDR1 MNHEY and CDR2 SVGAGI. V dropped 6 bases and J dropped 4; count of bases not matched to a gene: 4. The CDR3 loop spans 14 amino acids. CDR3 amino acids: CASSLAGVADTQYF. In DNA, the CDR3 is TGTGCCAGCAGCCTAGCGGGAGTGGCAGATACGCAGTATTTT.

V gene TRBV6-5 combines with J gene TRBJ1-5; D gene unclear. The CDR3 loop spans 13 amino acids. Trimming removed 6 bases from V and 5 bases from J, with 11 bases in between. Germline V gene sequence: CDR1 MNHEY, CDR2 SVGAGI. CDR3 in DNA: TGTGCCAGCAGAATCGACGGAGATCAGCCCCAGCATTTT. Protein product: CASRIDGDQPQHF.

CDR3 DNA sequence: TGTGCCAGCAGCTTGCCACAGGCTGGTGGCTACACCTTC. The encoded protein is CASSLPQAGGYTF. V is TRBV5-6 and J is TRBJ1-2; possible D gene TRBD1, 5 bases. This CDR3 has 13 amino acids. Germline V gene lookup returns CDR1 SGHDT and CDR2 YYEEEE. V was clipped by 1 base and J by 7 bases, with 11 bases between them. Full variable domain (outside the CDR3, taken from reference TRBV5-6 and TRBJ1-2): DAGVTQSPTHLIKTRGQQVTLRCSPKSGHDTVSWYQQALGQGPQFIFQYYEEEERQRGNFPDRFSGHQFPNYSSELNVNALLLGDSALYLCASSLPQAGGYTFGSGTRLTVV.

The chain's CDR3 is CASSQAGAGTDTQYF. CDR3 nucleotide sequence: TGTGCCAGTAGTCAAGCGGGAGCCGGCACAGATACGCAGTATTTT. This chain connects TRBV19 to TRBJ2-3; 8 bases fit TRBD2. The CDR3 runs 15 residues. J gave up 1 base and V 5 bases, and 5 bases lay outside the gene matches. Germline-derived CDR1 and CDR2 are LNHDA and SQIVND (reference sequence).